The clone carrying this T cell receptor (beta chain) was counted at least ten times. This entry comes from a study of beta chain features in type 1 diabetes. About the study: Patients and healthy donors were similar in age, gender and cell yields.

Sequencing targeted expressed TCRB transcripts, as all isolated RNA had been reverse transcribed. Generated by immunoSEQ multiplex PCR, the TCRdb table keeps only in-frame clones and is missing some. The table records about 360,000 clones, roughly 12% of them present only once. J was trimmed by 8 bases and V by 0 bases; bases with no gene match: 7. The CDR3 is 16 amino acids. Germline V CDR1 and CDR2: LGHNA, YSLEER. The chain joins TRBV4-3 to TRBJ2-1, with 10 bases aligning to TRBD2. The clonotype comes from a man younger than 35 in good health. The sample taken for sequencing was naive CD4+ T cells from blood. CDR3 nucleotides: TGCGCCAGCAGCCAAGATCCGCTAGCGGGAGAAGATGAGCAGTTCTTC. Residues: CASSQDPLAGEDEQFF.